This T cell receptor (beta chain) was documented in a study of cytomegalovirus exposure and HLA in healthy donors. Germline CDR1 and CDR2: SEHNR and FQNEAQ (reference sequence). Trimming took 3 bases from V and 4 from J, leaving 9 bases between them. The CDR3 is 13 amino acids. This clone has a handful of counts. Its antigen is unidentified. The primer mix had 60 Vbeta and 13 Jbeta primers. Sequencing used immunoSEQ multiplex PCR; TCRdb keeps in-frame clones, though not all of them. The sample shows around 140,000 clones, about 84% of them seen only once. Whole-study results and caveats: Fewer than 20,000 TCR beta sequences were associated with HLA alleles at 0.05 false discovery rate in a later analysis. It was taken for granted in presence/absence analyses that sequencing depth across donors was roughly uniform. Among TCR beta chains of equal frequency, HLA-associated ones were more clonally expanded in a later analysis.

V usage is TRBV7-9 and J usage is TRBJ1-2; no clear D. Sample: PBMCs. The TCR was taken from a woman aged 18-29 years in good health and CMV-seropositive. The CDR3 DNA reads TGTGCCAGCAGCTTGGCGGGGATCTATGGCTACACCTTC. Residues: CASSLAGIYGYTF.